These 6 T cell receptor beta chains originate from one sample sequenced in a study of regulatory dendritic cells for organ transplantation. Allogeneic regulatory or mature dendritic cells were co-cultured for 5 days with CFSE-labeled sorted T cells at 1:10. Using immunoSEQ multiplex PCR, the repertoire was profiled, and TCRdb retains in-frame clones only, with some absent. The table shows around 20,000 clones, with approximately 85% occurring only once. These receptors have no known antigen. Sequencing input: naive CD4+ T cells from blood cultured with regulatory dendritic cells. Subset reported: CD45RA+ naive T cells. The receptor source for this set is a human donor in good health.

The gene calls are TRBV5-4 and TRBJ2-1, with 11 bases matching TRBD1. The germline gives CDR1 SGHNT, CDR2 YYREEE (reference sequence). This CDR3 contains 15 residues. Unmatched junction bases numbered 10, after V lost 4 bases and J lost 10 bases. This chain's CDR3 is CASSQPGTGGREQFF. CDR3 bases: TGTGCCAGCAGCCAGCCCGGGACAGGGGGTCGGGAGCAGTTCTTC.

This chain joins TRBV2 and TRBJ2-2, with D unresolved. The CDR3 consists of 12 residues. Trimming cost V 8 bases and J 8 bases, with 12 bases left between them. Per germline, CDR1 SNHLY and CDR2 FYNNEI. DNA for the CDR3: TGTGCCAGCGGACCAAGGGCTGGGGAGCTGTTTTTT. Its protein is CASGPRAGELFF. The full variable domain, with the rest looked up from reference TRBV2 and TRBJ2-2, is EPEVTQTPSHQVTQMGQEVILRCVPISNHLYFYWYRQILGQKVEFLVSFYNNEISEKSEIFDDQFSVERPDGSNFTLKIRSTKLEDSAMYFCASGPRAGELFFGEGSRLTVL.

The chain has TRBV5-1 and TRBJ2-7; D could derive from TRBD1 or TRBD2 (5 bases each). Trimming left V 3 bases short and J 3 bases short, with 19 bases between. This CDR3 region has 16 residues. Germline CDR1 reads SGHRS; CDR2 reads YFSETQ. The CDR3 DNA reads TGCGCCAGCAGCTCGAAACCGGGACGGACCTTCTACGAGCAGTACTTC. It yields the protein CASSSKPGRTFYEQYF.

The genes are TRBV4-1 and TRBJ2-2; D is undetermined. The CDR3 is 17 amino acids. Trimming shortened V by 2 bases and J by 4 bases, and 17 bases separated the two germline ends. Germline assignment: CDR1 MGHRA and CDR2 YSYEKL. The CDR3 sequence: CASSQIPSWSVTGELFF. The CDR3 region has the DNA TGCGCCAGCAGCCAAATCCCCTCCTGGAGCGTCACCGGGGAGCTGTTTTTT.

This clone came up a few times. This rearrangement joins TRBV9 to TRBJ1-5, with 9 nucleotides matching TRBD1. Germline trimming cut 4 bases from V and 4 bases from J; bases unmatched to any gene: 3. The CDR3 spans 14 residues. Germline V gene lookup returns CDR1 SGDLS and CDR2 YYNGEE. CDR3 sequence: CASSPGQGNQPQHF. Written as DNA, the CDR3 is TGTGCCAGCAGCCCTGGACAGGGGAATCAGCCCCAGCATTTT.

The genes are TRBV29-1 and TRBJ1-1, with D possibly matching TRBD1 (5 bases). Germline V lookup: CDR1 SQVTM, CDR2 ANQGSEA. The CDR3 totals 14 residues. Deletions cut 1 base from V and 3 bases from J, with 12 bases between. The CDR3 bases are TGCAGCGTTGAAGCGAGAGCGGGGCACACTGAAGCTTTCTTT. This translates into CSVEARAGHTEAFF. Full variable domain (remainder filled in from reference TRBV29-1 and TRBJ1-1): SAVISQKPSRDICQRGTSLTIQCQVDSQVTMMFWYRQQPGQSLTLIATANQGSEATYESGFVIDKFPISRPNLTFSTLTVSNMSPEDSSIYLCSVEARAGHTEAFFGQGTRLTVV.